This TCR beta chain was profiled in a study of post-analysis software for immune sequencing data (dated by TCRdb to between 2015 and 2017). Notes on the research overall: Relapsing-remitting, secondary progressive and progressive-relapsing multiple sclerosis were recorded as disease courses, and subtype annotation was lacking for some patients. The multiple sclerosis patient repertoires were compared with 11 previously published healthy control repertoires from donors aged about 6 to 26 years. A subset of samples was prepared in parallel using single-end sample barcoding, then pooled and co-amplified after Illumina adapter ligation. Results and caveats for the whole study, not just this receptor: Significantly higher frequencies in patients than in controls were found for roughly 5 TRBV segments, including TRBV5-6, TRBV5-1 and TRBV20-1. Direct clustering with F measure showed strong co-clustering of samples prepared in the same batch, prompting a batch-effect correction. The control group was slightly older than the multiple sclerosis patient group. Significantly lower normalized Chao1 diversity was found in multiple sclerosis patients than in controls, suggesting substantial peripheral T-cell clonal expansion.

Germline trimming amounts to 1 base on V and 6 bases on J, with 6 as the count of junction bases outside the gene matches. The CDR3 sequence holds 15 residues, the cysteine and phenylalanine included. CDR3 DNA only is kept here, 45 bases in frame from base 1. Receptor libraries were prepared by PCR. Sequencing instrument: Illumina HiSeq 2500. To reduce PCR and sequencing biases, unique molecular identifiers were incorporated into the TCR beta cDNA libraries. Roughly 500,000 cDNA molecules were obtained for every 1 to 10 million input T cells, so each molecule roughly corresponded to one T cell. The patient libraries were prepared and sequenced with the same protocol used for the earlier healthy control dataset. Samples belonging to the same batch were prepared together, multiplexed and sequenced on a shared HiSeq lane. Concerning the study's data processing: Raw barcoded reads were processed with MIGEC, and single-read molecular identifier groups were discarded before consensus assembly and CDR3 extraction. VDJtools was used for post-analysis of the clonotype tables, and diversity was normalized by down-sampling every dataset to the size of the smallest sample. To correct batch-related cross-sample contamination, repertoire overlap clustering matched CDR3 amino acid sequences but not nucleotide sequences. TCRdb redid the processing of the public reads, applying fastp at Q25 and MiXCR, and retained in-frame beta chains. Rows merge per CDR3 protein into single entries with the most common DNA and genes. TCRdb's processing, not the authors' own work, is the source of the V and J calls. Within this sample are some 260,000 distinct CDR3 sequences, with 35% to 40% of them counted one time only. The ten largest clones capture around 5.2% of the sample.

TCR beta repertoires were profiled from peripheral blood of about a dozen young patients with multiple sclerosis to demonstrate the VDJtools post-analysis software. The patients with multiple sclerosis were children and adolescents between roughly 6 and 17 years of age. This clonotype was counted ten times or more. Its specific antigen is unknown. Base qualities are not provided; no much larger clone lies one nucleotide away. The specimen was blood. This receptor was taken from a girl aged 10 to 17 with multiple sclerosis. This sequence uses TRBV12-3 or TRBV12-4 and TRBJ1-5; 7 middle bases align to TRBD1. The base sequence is TGTGCCAGCAGTTTAGAACAGGGGCCAGGTCAGCCCCAGCATTTT. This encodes CASSLEQGPGQPQHF.